This T cell receptor beta chain comes out of a study of T cell responses to AZD1222 COVID-19 vaccine. General study findings and limits: There were mostly white British donors and more females than males, and clonal diversity was possibly underestimated. Per reports, nearly half of all spike-specific TCRs target regions that are unmutated in variants.

Libraries were prepared by immunoSEQ multiplex PCR; TCRdb keeps only in-frame clonotypes and omits some of them. The sample comprises about 170,000 clones, roughly 89% of which are singletons, and 1.6% rests with the top ten. As to this clone: Its specificity is not known.

The V and J ends lost 3 bases and 6 bases, in that order; junction bases with no gene match: 12. Germline V lookup: CDR1 LGHDT, CDR2 YNNKEL (reference sequence). CDR3 length: 17 amino acids. The V gene is TRBV3-1 (or the pseudogene TRBV3-2), the J gene TRBJ2-7; the match to TRBD2 covers 12 bases. This clonotype was obtained from an adult in good health. The sequenced sample was peripheral blood, obtained on day 0 of AZD1222 vaccination. The CDR3 spells CASSHHRGLAGFAEQYF. The CDR3 DNA reads as TGTGCCAGCAGCCATCATAGAGGACTAGCGGGGTTTGCCGAGCAGTACTTC.